The 28 T cell receptor beta chains in this list originate from one sample, sequenced in a study of technical replicates of blood from a handful of donors. The protocol was immunoSEQ multiplex PCR, while the TCRdb copy is restricted to in-frame clones and leaves out a portion. Among over 55,000 clones listed, roughly 96% were seen once. Sequenced material: T cells isolated from PBMCs. Receptor source: a human donor in good health.

The chain has TRBV7-9 and TRBJ2-5; D is unresolved. Germline-derived CDR1 and CDR2 are SEHNR and FQNEAQ (reference sequence). The length of the CDR3 is 13 residues. V lost 1 base, J lost 5 bases, and 8 bases lay in between. As DNA, the CDR3 is TGTGCCAGCAGCTTAGGATTCGAGGAGACCCAGTACTTC. Translated: CASSLGFEETQYF.

The chain combines TRBV29-1 with TRBJ2-3; 7 bases agree with TRBD1. Germline values: CDR1 SQVTM, CDR2 ANQGSEA. CDR3 length: 13 amino acids. V trimming: 7 bases; J trimming: 3 bases; junction bases outside the gene matches: 7. This chain's CDR3 is CSGQGFLTDTQYF. The CDR3 nucleotides are TGCAGCGGACAGGGTTTCTTGACAGATACGCAGTATTTT.

The rearrangement joins TRBV2 to TRBJ1-5, with 7 bases fitting TRBD1. Germline CDR1 SNHLY, CDR2 FYNNEI. Losses at the gene ends were 10 bases for V and 4 bases for J; bases not matched to a gene: 7. The CDR3 contains 13 residues. CDR3 sequence (DNA): TGTGCCACCACAGGGGACTTAAATCAGCCCCAGCATTTT. The encoded protein is CATTGDLNQPQHF.

V gene TRBV9 combines with J gene TRBJ1-1; D is uncertain. Germline V lookup: CDR1 SGDLS, CDR2 YYNGEE. Trimming stripped 4 bases from V and 3 bases from J, with 7 bases between. The CDR3 length is 12 residues. The CDR3 region has the DNA TGTGCCAGCAGCCCCCGTGACACTGAAGCTTTCTTT. Protein: CASSPRDTEAFF.

J is TRBJ2-3 and V is TRBV5-1; TRBD1 matches 11 bases. Unmatched junction bases numbered 15, after V lost 7 bases and J lost 2 bases. Germline CDR1 reads SGHRS; CDR2 reads YFSETQ. This CDR3 spans 18 amino acids. CDR3 sequence (DNA): TGCGCCAGCCAACGGAAACCGGGACAGGGGGAACCCACAGATACGCAGTATTTT. It is translated as CASQRKPGQGEPTDTQYF.

The chain is built from TRBV27 and TRBJ2-3, with 7 bases aligning to TRBD2. Germline loops: CDR1 MNHEY, CDR2 SMNVEV (reference sequence). Trimming took 5 bases from V and 0 from J; bases not matched to a gene: 8. This CDR3 spans 16 amino acids. In nucleotides, the CDR3 is TGTGCCAGCAGTAACCCGGGACTAACTAGCACAGATACGCAGTATTTT. The encoded protein is CASSNPGLTSTDTQYF.

The chain is built from TRBV9 and TRBJ1-2, with 7 bases identical to TRBD1. The CDR3 extends over 13 amino acids. Losses at the gene ends were 2 bases for V and 5 bases for J; bases not matched to a gene: 3. Looked up from germline, CDR1 is SGDLS and CDR2 is YYNGEE. The CDR3 is CASSVTGEYGYTF. The CDR3, as DNA: TGTGCCAGCAGCGTCACAGGGGAGTATGGCTACACCTTC.

This clone has just one count. V is TRBV4-1 and J is TRBJ1-1; 7 nucleotides line up with TRBD1. This CDR3 has 15 amino acids. The germline CDR1 and CDR2 sequences are MGHRA and YSYEKL. The junction had 4 bases not matched to a gene; V was cut back by 3 bases and J by 0 bases. The CDR3 region has the DNA TGCGCCAGCAGCCACCGGGACAGAATGAACACTGAAGCTTTCTTT. Translating gives CASSHRDRMNTEAFF.

The chain combines TRBV6-5 with TRBJ1-3; 7 positions match TRBD1. The CDR3 has 15 residues. The V gene's germline CDR1 is MNHEY and CDR2 SVGAGI. With 5 bases clipped from V and 4 bases from J, the junction kept 8 bases outside the gene matches. The CDR3 reads CASSTTQGEGNTIYF. The DNA for the CDR3 is TGTGCCAGCAGTACCACCCAGGGGGAAGGAAACACCATATATTTT.

The chain joins TRBV19 to TRBJ2-7, with 14 bases that match TRBD2. Germline V lookup: CDR1 LNHDA, CDR2 SQIVND (reference sequence). The trim removed 6 bases at V and 3 bases at J, leaving 10 bases unmatched. CDR3 length: 17 residues. CDR3 bases: TGTGCCAGTAGGGATCAGGGGACTAGCGGGAGTGGCTACGAGCAGTACTTC. It specifies CASRDQGTSGSGYEQYF.

The V gene is TRBV7-9, the J gene TRBJ2-5; D remains ambiguous. Looked up from germline, CDR1 is SEHNR and CDR2 is FQNEAQ (reference sequence). The CDR3 consists of 13 residues. V gave up 5 bases and J gave up 3 bases, with 10 bases separating them. DNA of the CDR3: TGTGCCAGCAGCCCGAGTGACAAAGAGACCCAGTACTTC. Encoded protein: CASSPSDKETQYF. Full variable domain (rest looked up from reference TRBV7-9 and TRBJ2-5): DTGVSQNPRHKITKRGQNVTFRCDPISEHNRLYWYRQTLGQGPEFLTYFQNEAQLEKSRLLSDRFSAERPKGSFSTLEIQRTEQGDSAMYLCASSPSDKETQYFGPGTRLLVL.

The chain joins TRBV13 to TRBJ2-7, with 11 bases that match TRBD2. V lost 5 bases, J lost 2 bases, and 11 bases stayed unmatched. The CDR3 is 17 residues long. Looked up from germline, CDR1 is PRHDT and CDR2 is FYEKMQ (reference sequence). Here the CDR3 reads CASSHPGLADSAYEQYF. The CDR3 coding sequence is TGTGCCAGCAGCCATCCGGGACTAGCGGATTCGGCCTACGAGCAGTACTTC.

J is TRBJ1-1 and V is TRBV4-1; TRBD1 might be the D (5 bases). The length of the CDR3 is 16 residues. In germline, CDR1 is MGHRA, CDR2 YSYEKL. The V gene lost 0 bases and the J gene lost 6 bases, with 17 bases spanning the gap. CDR3 bases: TGCGCCAGCAGCCAAGATCCCCACAGGCTGCGCTCTGAAGCTTTCTTT. Encoded protein: CASSQDPHRLRSEAFF.

The chain uses TRBV18 and TRBJ1-6; perhaps TRBD1 as D (6 bases). Germline-derived CDR1 and CDR2 are KGHSH and LQKENI. Trimming removed 3 bases at V and 8 bases at J, with 11 bases between. The CDR3 has 14 amino acids. The CDR3 DNA reads as TGTGCCAGCTCACCGTCCGCAGGGGATTCACCCCTCCACTTT. Encoded protein: CASSPSAGDSPLHF.

In DNA form, the CDR3 reads TGTGCCAGCAGCTTGGGGTTCATGCGGGGGCCATCGGGGAATGAGCAGTTCTTC. Residues: CASSLGFMRGPSGNEQFF. This chain links TRBV7-8 with TRBJ2-1; D is possibly TRBD2 (7 bases). Germline CDR1 SGHVS, CDR2 FQNEAQ. V shed 3 bases and J shed 7 bases, with 25 bases lying between them. CDR3 length equals 18 residues. Filled out from reference TRBV7-8 and TRBJ2-1, the complete variable domain reads GAGVSQSPRYKVAKRGQDVALRCDPISGHVSLFWYQQALGQGPEFLTYFQNEAQLDKSGLPSDRFFAERPEGSVSTLKIQRTQQEDSAVYLCASSLGFMRGPSGNEQFFGPGTRLTVL.

The J gene is TRBJ2-1, the V gene TRBV6-5; D perhaps matches TRBD1 (6 bases). The V end lost 4 bases, the J end lost 8 bases, and 12 bases lay between the germline ends. The CDR3 is 13 residues long. CDR1 MNHEY and CDR2 SVGAGI come from the germline V gene. This CDR3 reads CASSSTGTHEQFF. CDR3 nucleotides: TGTGCCAGCAGTTCTACAGGGACACATGAGCAGTTCTTC.

This sequence joins TRBV27 and TRBJ2-1; 16 bases agree with TRBD2. The junction had 1 base not matched to a gene; V was cut back by 6 bases and J by 5 bases. The CDR3 spans 15 residues. Germline V CDR1 and CDR2: MNHEY, SMNVEV (reference sequence). The CDR3 region is CASRGLAGGDNEQFF. DNA of the CDR3: TGTGCCAGCAGGGGACTAGCGGGAGGGGACAATGAGCAGTTCTTC.

CDR3 protein: CASSTGQPALNTEAFF. In DNA, the CDR3 is TGCGCCAGCAGCACTGGACAGCCAGCTTTGAACACTGAAGCTTTCTTT. V is TRBV5-1 and J is TRBJ1-1; D possibly corresponds to TRBD1 (6 bases). This CDR3 is 16 amino acids long. V was cut by 4 bases and J by 0 bases, with 16 bases left in between. Germline assignment: CDR1 SGHRS and CDR2 YFSETQ.

The V gene is TRBV5-6, the J gene TRBJ2-2; 9 bases fit TRBD1. Germline V gene sequence: CDR1 SGHDT, CDR2 YYEEEE. The CDR3 sequence is 17 residues long. Trimming removed 1 base from V and 4 bases from J; junction bases left unmatched: 8. The CDR3 here is CASSLFRGQGGTGELFF. As DNA, the CDR3 is TGTGCCAGCAGCTTGTTCCGGGGACAGGGAGGCACCGGGGAGCTGTTTTTT.

The V gene is TRBV7-8, the J gene TRBJ2-1, with TRBD2 matching 7 bases. The CDR3 spans 15 residues. Germline values: CDR1 SGHVS, CDR2 FQNEAQ. Trimming removed 2 bases from V and 5 bases from J; junction bases left unmatched: 6. CDR3 sequence: CASSLYGLVDNEQFF. In nucleotides, the CDR3 is TGTGCCAGCAGCTTATATGGACTAGTCGACAATGAGCAGTTCTTC.

This clone was seen a single time. V usage is TRBV5-4 and J usage is TRBJ2-3; possible D gene TRBD2, 6 bases. In germline, CDR1 is SGHNT, CDR2 YYREEE (reference sequence). Trimming stripped 9 bases from V and 1 base from J, with 15 bases between. The CDR3 is 14 residues long. CDR3 loop: CAILNSGGTDTQYF. The CDR3 DNA reads TGTGCCATCCTAAATAGCGGAGGCACAGATACGCAGTATTTT.

J is TRBJ2-5 and V is TRBV2, with 8 bases lining up with TRBD1. CDR3 size: 15 residues. V gave up 7 bases and J gave up 5 bases; unmatched junction bases: 12. Germline values: CDR1 SNHLY, CDR2 FYNNEI. The CDR3 DNA reads as TGTGCCAGCACCAGTGACGGACAGGGCGCGGAGACCCAGTACTTC. It specifies CASTSDGQGAETQYF.

The CDR3 reads CSVNSGHRSGNTIYF. The CDR3 DNA sequence: TGCAGCGTCAATTCGGGACATCGCTCTGGAAACACCATATATTTT. V is TRBV29-1 and J is TRBJ1-3, with D possibly being TRBD1 (6 bases). The CDR3 has 15 residues. Germline CDR1 SQVTM, CDR2 ANQGSEA. Trimming pared 6 bases from V and 0 bases from J, leaving 15 bases between.

The genes are TRBV2 and TRBJ2-7, with 11 bases lining up with TRBD2. Germline assignment: CDR1 SNHLY and CDR2 FYNNEI. V was clipped by 4 bases and J by 6 bases; unmatched bases: 5. The CDR3 covers 14 residues. CDR3 DNA sequence: TGTGCCAGCAGTGGACTAGCGGGACCGGGCGAGCAGTACTTC. It codes for CASSGLAGPGEQYF.

The chain combines TRBV5-1 with TRBJ1-3, with D unresolved. Trimming shortened V by 0 bases and J by 0 bases, and 13 bases separated the two germline ends. CDR3 size: 17 residues. CDR1 and CDR2 (germline): SGHRS, YFSETQ. In DNA, the CDR3 is TGCGCCAGCAGCTTGGGTCGGGGAGGACTCTCTGGAAACACCATATATTTT. Encoded protein: CASSLGRGGLSGNTIYF.

The V call is TRBV6-1, the J call TRBJ2-7, with TRBD1 identical over 7 bases. The CDR3 is 13 residues long. The germline gives CDR1 MNHNS, CDR2 SASEGT. J gave up 1 base and V 6 bases, and 3 bases lay outside the gene matches. This chain's CDR3 is CASRGQVSYEQYF. The CDR3 DNA follows: TGTGCCAGCAGAGGACAGGTTTCCTACGAGCAGTACTTC.

V and J are TRBV14 and TRBJ2-7, with D perhaps TRBD1 (5 bases). The germline V and J ends were trimmed by 4 bases and 2 bases, with 12 bases remaining between them. The CDR3 extends over 14 amino acids. Germline V CDR1 and CDR2: SGHDN, FVKESK. The CDR3 sequence is CASSRSQETYEQYF. The CDR3 DNA sequence: TGTGCCAGCAGCCGATCACAGGAAACCTACGAGCAGTACTTC.

This clone was counted a single time. The rearrangement links TRBV6-1 to TRBJ1-1, with D tentatively TRBD1 (5 bases). Trimming removed 2 bases at V and 5 bases at J, with 12 bases between. The CDR3 totals 14 residues. Germline V gives CDR1 MNHNS, CDR2 SASEGT. The CDR3 here is CASSEQAGGTEAFF. The DNA of the CDR3 is TGTGCCAGCAGTGAACAGGCCGGGGGGACTGAAGCTTTCTTT.